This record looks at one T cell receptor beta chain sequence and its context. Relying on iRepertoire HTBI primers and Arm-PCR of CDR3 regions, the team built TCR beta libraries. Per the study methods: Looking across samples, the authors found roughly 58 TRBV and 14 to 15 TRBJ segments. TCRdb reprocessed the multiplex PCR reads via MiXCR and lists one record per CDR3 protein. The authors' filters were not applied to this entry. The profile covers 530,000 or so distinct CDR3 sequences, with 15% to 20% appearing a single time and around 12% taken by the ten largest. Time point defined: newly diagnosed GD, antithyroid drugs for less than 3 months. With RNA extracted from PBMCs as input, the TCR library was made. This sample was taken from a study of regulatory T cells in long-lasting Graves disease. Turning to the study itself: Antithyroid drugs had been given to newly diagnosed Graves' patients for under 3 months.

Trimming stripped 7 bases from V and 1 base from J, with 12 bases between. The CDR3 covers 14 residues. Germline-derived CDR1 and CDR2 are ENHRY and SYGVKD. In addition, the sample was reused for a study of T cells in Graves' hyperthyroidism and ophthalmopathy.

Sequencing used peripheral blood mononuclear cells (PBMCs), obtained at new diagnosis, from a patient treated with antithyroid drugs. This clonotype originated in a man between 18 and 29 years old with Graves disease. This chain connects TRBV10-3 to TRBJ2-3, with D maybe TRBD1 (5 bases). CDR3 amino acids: CAIKSARGTDTQYF. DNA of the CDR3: TGTGCCATCAAAAGTGCCAGGGGCACAGATACGCAGTATTTT.